The 31 T cell receptor beta chains presented below share a single source sample, sequenced in a study of T cells in women clearing cervical HPV infection. This table comes from immunoSEQ multiplex PCR, and its TCRdb copy is limited to in-frame clones, with some not included. In all, the sample yields 45,000 to 55,000 clones. The sample was blood buffy coat. Receptors were obtained from a woman between 18 and 70 years old with a cervical HPV16 infection that either progressed to CIN3+ or cleared (not recorded which).

The CDR3 sequence is CASSVTRYEQYF. The CDR3 DNA, read in part, is TGTGCCAGCAGCGTGACACGCTACGAG. The chain links TRBV7-2 to TRBJ2-7, with unresolved D. The read falls 3 residues short of the CDR3 end, and the missing part is taken from the germline J gene. The germline CDR1 and CDR2 sequences are SGHTA and FQGNSA. There are 12 residues in the CDR3. Between the trimmed V and J ends, which lost 5 bases and 3 bases, there was a span of 8 bases. The full variable domain, rest sourced from reference TRBV7-2 and TRBJ2-7, is GAGVSQSPSNKVTEKGKDVELRCDPISGHTALYWYRQSLGQGLEFLIYFQGNSAPDKSGLPSDRFSAERTGGSVSTLTIQRTQQEDSAVYLCASSVTRYEQYFGPGTRLTVT.

As concerns this clone: The read terminates 3 residues before the CDR3 end, so the remaining end is supplied by the germline J gene. The chain couples TRBV20-1 to TRBJ2-2, with 9 bases aligning to TRBD1. V lost 1 base and J lost 5; bases outside the gene matches: 2. This CDR3 has 14 residues. The germline V gene encodes CDR1 DFQATT and CDR2 SNEGSKA (reference sequence). CDR3 DNA, as far as it was read: TGCAGTGCTAGAGGACAGGGGGGGACCGGGGAG. Its protein is CSARGQGGTGE. The full CDR3 protein reads CSARGQGGTGELFF.

Worth noting for this clone: The read terminates 3 residues before the CDR3 end, so the remaining end is supplied by the germline J gene. The chain combines TRBV28 with TRBJ1-4; D is perhaps TRBD1 (5 bases). Trimming pared 7 bases from V and 3 bases from J, leaving 12 bases between. Germline assignment: CDR1 MDHEN and CDR2 SYDVKM. The length of the CDR3 is 14 residues. CDR3 bases read: TGTGCCAGCACCTTCTGGGGGGCTAATGAAAAA. It codes for CASTFWGANEK. The full CDR3 reads CASTFWGANEKLFF.

Worth noting for this clone: The read falls 3 residues short of the CDR3 end, and the missing part is taken from the germline J gene. The J gene is TRBJ1-6, the V gene TRBV5-6; TRBD1 aligns across 11 bases. CDR3 size: 15 residues. The V segment lost 3 bases and the J segment 7 bases; nucleotides outside the gene matches: 3. Germline-derived CDR1 and CDR2 are SGHDT and YYEEEE. Incomplete CDR3 DNA: TGTGCCAGCAGCTCACGGACAGGGGGCAATTCACCC. Encoded protein: CASSSRTGGNSP. The entire CDR3 reads CASSSRTGGNSPLHF.

Notes on this clone: The missing CDR3 end, 3 residues past where the read stops, is filled in from the germline J gene. The gene calls are TRBV30 and TRBJ2-7; the D gene is possibly TRBD2 (6 bases). CDR3 length: 13 residues. Trimming removed 3 bases from V and 4 bases from J, with 13 bases in between. The V gene's germline CDR1 is GTSNPN and CDR2 SVGIG (reference sequence). The covered CDR3 bases are TGTGCCTGGAGCGGGGGACCCCCATACGAG. It encodes CAWSGGPPYE. The complete CDR3 protein is CAWSGGPPYEQYF. Supplemented by reference TRBV30 and TRBJ2-7, the full variable domain reads SQTIHQWPATLVQPVGSPLSLECTVEGTSNPNLYWYRQAAGRGLQLLFYSVGIGQISSEVPQNLSASRPQDRQFILSSKKLLLSDSGFYLCAWSGGPPYEQYFGPGTRLTVT.

As for this clone: The read falls 3 residues short of the CDR3 end, and the missing part is taken from the germline J gene. The rearrangement uses TRBV20-1 and TRBJ2-1; D perhaps matches TRBD2 (6 bases). Germline CDR1 and CDR2: DFQATT and SNEGSKA (reference sequence). Trimming took 0 bases from V and 0 from J, leaving 9 bases between them. The CDR3 extends over 15 amino acids. CDR3 DNA (partial): TGCAGTGCTAGAGATATCGGGGGCTCCTACAATGAG. Encoded protein: CSARDIGGSYNE. The entire CDR3 reads CSARDIGGSYNEQFF.

With regard to this clone: Coverage ceases 3 residues before the CDR3 finishes, and the germline J gene fills in the end. This chain links TRBV11-3 with TRBJ2-3, with a possible D match to TRBD2 (5 bases). Trimming cost V 5 bases and J 4 bases, with 16 bases left between them. Per germline, CDR1 SGHNT and CDR2 YENEEA. The CDR3 loop spans 15 amino acids. The CDR3 DNA, read in part, is TGTGCCAGCAGCCCAGGCGGCGGGCAGGCAGATACG. It is translated as CASSPGGGQADT. The whole CDR3 protein is CASSPGGGQADTQYF.

About this clone itself: The read terminates 3 residues ahead of where the CDR3 ends, so the germline J gene completes it. The chain couples TRBV2 to TRBJ2-5; 9 bases match TRBD2. The CDR3 spans 18 residues. With 6 bases clipped from V and 3 bases from J, the junction kept 17 bases outside the gene matches. Germline lookup yields CDR1 SNHLY and CDR2 FYNNEI. The DNA read from the CDR3 is TGTGCCAGCAGACTATTCTTTAGCGGGGGAGGCCCCAAAGAGACC. Translated, it gives CASRLFFSGGGPKET. The entire CDR3 sequence reads CASRLFFSGGGPKETQYF. The variable domain in full, with the rest retrieved from reference TRBV2 and TRBJ2-5, is EPEVTQTPSHQVTQMGQEVILRCVPISNHLYFYWYRQILGQKVEFLVSFYNNEISEKSEIFDDQFSVERPDGSNFTLKIRSTKLEDSAMYFCASRLFFSGGGPKETQYFGPGTRLLVL.

A word on this clone: The read halts 3 residues ahead of the CDR3 end, with the missing end drawn from the germline J gene. The chain couples TRBV7-2 to TRBJ2-7, with 7 bases matching TRBD2. Germline CDR1 SGHTA, CDR2 FQGNSA. This CDR3 is 13 amino acids long. V gave up 5 bases and J gave up 2 bases; unmatched junction bases: 3. CDR3 loop: CASSRDYTYEQYF. CDR3 DNA (partial): TGTGCCAGCAGCCGGGACTACACCTACGAG.

A word on this clone: The read halts 3 residues ahead of the CDR3 end, with the missing end drawn from the germline J gene. This chain links TRBV27 with TRBJ1-1, with 7 bases that match TRBD1. Germline lookup yields CDR1 MNHEY and CDR2 SMNVEV (reference sequence). The CDR3 has 13 residues. The ends lost 8 bases at V and 1 base at J; junction bases unmatched: 4. The CDR3 loop is CASGGQQNTEAFF. The sequenced CDR3 bases are TGTGCCAGCGGGGGACAGCAGAACACTGAA.

Partial CDR3 DNA: TGCAGTGCAGGGGGAGGACAGCCC. This sequence encodes CSAGGGQP. The CDR3 reads in full as CSAGGGQPQHF. The V and J genes are TRBV20-1 and TRBJ1-5, with D possibly being TRBD1 (6 bases). The read falls 3 residues short of the CDR3 end, and the missing part is taken from the germline J gene. Germline CDR1 is DFQATT and CDR2 is SNEGSKA (reference sequence). This CDR3 contains 11 residues. V was shortened by 6 bases and J by 7 bases, with 10 bases between the two germline ends.

Comment on this clone: One end of the junction varies from germline; a read error may be responsible. The read halts 3 residues ahead of the CDR3 end, with the missing end drawn from the germline J gene. V is TRBV4-2 and J is TRBJ2-5; D is uncertain. The CDR3 runs 14 residues. Germline-derived CDR1 and CDR2 are LGHNA and YNFKEQ. CDR3 residues: CASSQGLPKETQYF. The covered CDR3 bases are TGCGCCAGCAGCCAAGGGTTGCCTAAAGAGACC.

A remark on this clone: Read data end 3 residues before the CDR3 end; the end is taken from the germline J gene. This chain connects TRBV12-3 or TRBV12-4 to TRBJ2-3, with 11 bases aligning to TRBD2. After removal of 5 bases from V and 7 bases from J, the junction contained 11 bases not matched to a gene. This CDR3 contains 16 residues. The covered CDR3 bases are TGTGCCAGCAGTCCAACTAGCGGGAGTCTGGTTAATACG. It encodes CASSPTSGSLVNT. The entire CDR3 reads CASSPTSGSLVNTQYF.

CDR3 amino acids: CASSLGTGASYNEQFF. CDR3 bases read: TGTGCCAGCAGCTTGGGAACAGGGGCCTCCTACAATGAG. The V and J genes are TRBV5-4 and TRBJ2-1; 7 nucleotides match TRBD1. The read finishes 3 residues shy of the CDR3 end, and the germline J gene is used to complete it. After removal of 0 bases from V and 0 bases from J, the junction contained 3 bases not matched to a gene. The germline CDR1 and CDR2 sequences are SGHNT and YYREEE (reference sequence). The CDR3 extends over 16 amino acids. The full variable domain, completed using reference TRBV5-4 and TRBJ2-1, is ETGVTQSPTHLIKTRGQQVTLRCSSQSGHNTVSWYQQALGQGPQFIFQYYREEENGRGNFPPRFSGLQFPNYSSELNVNALELDDSALYLCASSLGTGASYNEQFFGPGTRLTVL.

About this clone itself: The read ends 3 residues early relative to the CDR3; the germline J gene fills the gap. The V and J genes are TRBV2 and TRBJ1-2, with TRBD1 matching 7 bases. This CDR3 has 13 amino acids. Germline-derived CDR1 and CDR2 are SNHLY and FYNNEI. The CDR3 region is CANDRQGRGGYTF. Partial CDR3 DNA: TGTGCCAACGATCGACAGGGCCGCGGCGGC.

Notes on this clone: The sequence runs out 3 residues before the end of the CDR3; the remainder is reconstructed from the germline J gene. V and J are TRBV19 and TRBJ1-6; 9 nucleotides line up with TRBD1. Germline CDR1 LNHDA, CDR2 SQIVND (reference sequence). This CDR3 has 14 amino acids. The CDR3: CATSPGQGLGPLHF. CDR3 bases read: TGTGCCACCTCTCCAGGACAGGGGCTGGGGCCC. Based on the CDR3 plus reference TRBV19 and TRBJ1-6, the full variable domain is DGGITQSPKYLFRKEGQNVTLSCEQNLNHDAMYWYRQDPGQGLRLIYYSQIVNDFQKGDIAEGYSVSREKKESFPLTVTSAQKNPTAFYLCATSPGQGLGPLHFGNGTRLTVT.

Of note for this clone: The sequenced fragment ends 3 residues before the CDR3 boundary, so the rest is inferred from the germline J gene. The V gene is TRBV19, the J gene TRBJ1-5; D remains ambiguous. Germline loops: CDR1 LNHDA, CDR2 SQIVND (reference sequence). This CDR3 has 17 amino acids. Trimming removed 4 bases at V and 6 bases at J, with 22 bases between. CDR3 DNA, as far as it was read: TGTGCCAGTAGTAAGCTCGCGGGGTTTTTGGGTTTTCAGCCC. It is translated as CASSKLAGFLGFQP. The complete CDR3 protein is CASSKLAGFLGFQPQHF.

Turning to this clone: The read is 3 residues too short to cover the CDR3 end, so that end is filled in from the germline J gene. The chain has TRBV7-9 and TRBJ1-3; a weak D match, TRBD1 (6 bases). The CDR3 is made up of 15 amino acids. CDR1 and CDR2 from the germline V gene are SEHNR and FQNEAQ (reference sequence). The V end lost 3 bases, the J end lost 2 bases, and 11 bases lay between the germline ends. CDR3 amino acids: CASSLTTGAGNTIYF. The sequenced CDR3 bases are TGTGCCAGCAGCTTGACGACAGGAGCTGGAAACACC.

For this clone: Read sequence stops 3 residues before the CDR3 end, and the germline J gene provides the missing end. The chain recombines TRBV4-1 with TRBJ2-7; TRBD2 agrees at 10 bases. The CDR3 is 14 residues long. From germline, CDR1 is MGHRA and CDR2 YSYEKL. With V trimmed by 4 bases and J by 4 bases, 4 bases remained unmatched. The CDR3 spells CASSRLAGAYEQYF. The DNA read from the CDR3 is TGCGCCAGCAGCCGGCTAGCGGGGGCGTACGAG.

About this clone: The read finishes 3 residues shy of the CDR3 end, and the germline J gene is used to complete it. The rearrangement links TRBV7-2 to TRBJ2-1; TRBD2 matches at 12 bases. The J segment lost 4 bases and the V segment lost 7 bases, leaving 5 bases of the junction unmatched. CDR3 length: 15 residues. CDR1 is SGHTA, CDR2 FQGNSA, per germline. The CDR3 bases that were read are TGTGCCAGCAACATACTAGCGGGGGGTTACAATGAG. Translation gives CASNILAGGYNE. The full CDR3 reads CASNILAGGYNEQFF. The variable domain in full, completed from reference TRBV7-2 and TRBJ2-1, reads GAGVSQSPSNKVTEKGKDVELRCDPISGHTALYWYRQSLGQGLEFLIYFQGNSAPDKSGLPSDRFSAERTGGSVSTLTIQRTQQEDSAVYLCASNILAGGYNEQFFGPGTRLTVL.

Notes on this clone: Read sequence stops 3 residues before the CDR3 end, and the germline J gene provides the missing end. The chain couples TRBV30 to TRBJ1-2, with D possibly TRBD1 on 6 matching bases. V was trimmed by 0 bases and J by 4 bases, leaving 12 bases between them. Germline CDR1 and CDR2: GTSNPN and SVGIG (reference sequence). This CDR3 contains 14 residues. CDR3 DNA (partial): TGTGCCTGGAGTGTGGTACAGGGTAGCTATGGC. This translates into CAWSVVQGSYG. The whole CDR3 region reads CAWSVVQGSYGYTF.

Worth noting for this clone: The sequence runs out 3 residues before the end of the CDR3; the remainder is reconstructed from the germline J gene. V gene TRBV5-1 combines with J gene TRBJ2-5; 9 bases map to TRBD2. The junction had 5 bases not matched to a gene; V was cut back by 0 bases and J by 2 bases. The CDR3 sequence is 16 residues long. CDR1 is SGHRS and CDR2 is YFSETQ in the germline V gene. The CDR3 bases that were read are TGCGCCAGCAGCTTGGGAGGGACTAGCTTTCAAGAGACC. This sequence encodes CASSLGGTSFQET. The CDR3 in full is CASSLGGTSFQETQYF.

The CDR3 bases that were read are TGTGCCAGCAGATACATACCGGACAGGGTGGGGACAGATACG. Residues: CASRYIPDRVGTDT. The full CDR3 protein is CASRYIPDRVGTDTQYF. The rearrangement joins TRBV28 to TRBJ2-3, with 8 bases that match TRBD1. The read ends 3 residues before the CDR3 terminus; that terminus is restored from the germline J gene. Per germline, CDR1 MDHEN and CDR2 SYDVKM. Trimming took 6 bases from V and 3 from J; bases not matched to a gene: 14. The CDR3 consists of 17 residues.

To note about this clone: The CDR3 goes on 3 residues after the read ends, and that part is filled in from the germline J gene. The chain links TRBV5-5 to TRBJ1-5; 7 bases align to TRBD1. The CDR3 sequence is 15 residues long. The V segment lost 5 bases and the J segment 1 base; nucleotides outside the gene matches: 6. Germline V gene lookup returns CDR1 SGHKS and CDR2 YYEKEE (reference sequence). The sequenced part of the CDR3 DNA is TGTGCCAGCAGGCCCGGGACAGCAAGCAATCAGCCC. This encodes CASRPGTASNQP. The entire CDR3 reads CASRPGTASNQPQHF.

In regard to this clone: Coverage ceases 3 residues before the CDR3 finishes, and the germline J gene fills in the end. J is TRBJ1-1 and V is TRBV2; D unclear. This CDR3 is 13 amino acids long. CDR1 SNHLY and CDR2 FYNNEI come from the germline V gene. CDR3 DNA, as far as it was read: TGTGCCAGCAGTGAAGCGCGGGTAGGGGAA. Encoded protein: CASSEARVGE. The CDR3 as a whole reads CASSEARVGEAFF.

Turning to this clone: Read sequence stops 3 residues before the CDR3 end, and the germline J gene provides the missing end. V is TRBV27 and J is TRBJ2-6; D is unresolved. CDR1 is MNHEY and CDR2 is SMNVEV in the germline V gene (reference sequence). The CDR3 is 16 amino acids. Trimming removed 5 bases at V and 0 bases at J, with 11 bases between. Incomplete CDR3 DNA: TGTGCCAGCAGTCAGGCCTCGTTCTCTGGGGCCAACGTC. Amino acids: CASSQASFSGANV. The whole CDR3 sequence reads CASSQASFSGANVLTF.

Turning to this clone: The sequence runs out 3 residues before the end of the CDR3; the remainder is reconstructed from the germline J gene. V is TRBV30 and J is TRBJ2-7, with 14 bases aligning to TRBD2. The V gene's germline CDR1 is GTSNPN and CDR2 SVGIG (reference sequence). The CDR3 has 16 residues. The V and J ends lost 1 base and 6 bases, in that order; junction bases with no gene match: 8. CDR3 sequence: CAWSGTGLAGAPEQYF. Partial CDR3 DNA: TGTGCCTGGAGTGGAACGGGACTAGCGGGAGCCCCCGAG.

CDR3: CSASSSLAGGVGRYEQYF. The CDR3 DNA, read in part, is TGCAGTGCTAGTAGTAGCCTAGCGGGGGGGGTGGGGCGGTACGAG. The rearrangement uses TRBV20-1 and TRBJ2-7; 12 nucleotides align to TRBD2. The CDR3 goes on 3 residues after the read ends, and that part is filled in from the germline J gene. V gave up 3 bases and J gave up 4 bases; unmatched junction bases: 16. The CDR3 runs 18 residues. CDR1 and CDR2 (germline): DFQATT, SNEGSKA (reference sequence).

Turning to this clone: Coverage ceases 3 residues before the CDR3 finishes, and the germline J gene fills in the end. The chain recombines TRBV7-6 with TRBJ2-1, with 10 bases that match TRBD1. This CDR3 has 17 amino acids. Germline values: CDR1 SGHVS, CDR2 FNYEAQ. Trimming cost V 2 bases and J 8 bases; bases outside gene matches: 12. Incomplete CDR3 DNA: TGTGCCAGCAGCTTATTAGGGGGCGGACAGGGGGGTTATGAG. It specifies CASSLLGGGQGGYE. The full-length CDR3 reads as CASSLLGGGQGGYEQFF. Drawing the rest from reference TRBV7-6 and TRBJ2-1, the complete variable domain is GAGVSQSPRYKVTKRGQDVALRCDPISGHVSLYWYRQALGQGPEFLTYFNYEAQQDKSGLPNDRFSAERPEGSISTLTIQRTEQRDSAMYRCASSLLGGGQGGYEQFFGPGTRLTVL.

As concerns this clone: The DNA ends 3 residues before the CDR3 does, and the rest of the CDR3 is filled in from the germline J gene. The chain couples TRBV14 to TRBJ1-1; D might be TRBD1 (6 bases). CDR3 length: 15 amino acids. Germline V gene data show CDR1 as SGHDN and CDR2 as FVKESK. V was trimmed by 5 bases and J by 6 bases, leaving 19 bases between them. The CDR3 loop is CASSYSMGGRAEAFF. The CDR3 bases that were read are TGTGCCAGCAGCTATTCTATGGGGGGGCGAGCTGAA.

A word on this clone: Read coverage stops 3 residues before the CDR3 terminus; the germline J gene supplies the remainder. The gene calls are TRBV5-1 and TRBJ2-3, with 7 bases lining up with TRBD1. CDR1 SGHRS and CDR2 YFSETQ come from the germline V gene. Trimming at V came to 3 bases and at J to 6 bases, leaving 1 base not matched to a gene. This CDR3 has 12 amino acids. The covered CDR3 bases are TGCGCCAGCAGCTCGGACAGGGATACG. Translating it yields CASSSDRDT. In full, the CDR3 reads CASSSDRDTQYF. Full variable domain (remainder filled in from reference TRBV5-1 and TRBJ2-3): KAGVTQTPRYLIKTRGQQVTLSCSPISGHRSVSWYQQTPGQGLQFLFEYFSETQRNKGNFPGRFSGRQFSNSRSEMNVSTLELGDSALYLCASSSDRDTQYFGPGTRLTVL.